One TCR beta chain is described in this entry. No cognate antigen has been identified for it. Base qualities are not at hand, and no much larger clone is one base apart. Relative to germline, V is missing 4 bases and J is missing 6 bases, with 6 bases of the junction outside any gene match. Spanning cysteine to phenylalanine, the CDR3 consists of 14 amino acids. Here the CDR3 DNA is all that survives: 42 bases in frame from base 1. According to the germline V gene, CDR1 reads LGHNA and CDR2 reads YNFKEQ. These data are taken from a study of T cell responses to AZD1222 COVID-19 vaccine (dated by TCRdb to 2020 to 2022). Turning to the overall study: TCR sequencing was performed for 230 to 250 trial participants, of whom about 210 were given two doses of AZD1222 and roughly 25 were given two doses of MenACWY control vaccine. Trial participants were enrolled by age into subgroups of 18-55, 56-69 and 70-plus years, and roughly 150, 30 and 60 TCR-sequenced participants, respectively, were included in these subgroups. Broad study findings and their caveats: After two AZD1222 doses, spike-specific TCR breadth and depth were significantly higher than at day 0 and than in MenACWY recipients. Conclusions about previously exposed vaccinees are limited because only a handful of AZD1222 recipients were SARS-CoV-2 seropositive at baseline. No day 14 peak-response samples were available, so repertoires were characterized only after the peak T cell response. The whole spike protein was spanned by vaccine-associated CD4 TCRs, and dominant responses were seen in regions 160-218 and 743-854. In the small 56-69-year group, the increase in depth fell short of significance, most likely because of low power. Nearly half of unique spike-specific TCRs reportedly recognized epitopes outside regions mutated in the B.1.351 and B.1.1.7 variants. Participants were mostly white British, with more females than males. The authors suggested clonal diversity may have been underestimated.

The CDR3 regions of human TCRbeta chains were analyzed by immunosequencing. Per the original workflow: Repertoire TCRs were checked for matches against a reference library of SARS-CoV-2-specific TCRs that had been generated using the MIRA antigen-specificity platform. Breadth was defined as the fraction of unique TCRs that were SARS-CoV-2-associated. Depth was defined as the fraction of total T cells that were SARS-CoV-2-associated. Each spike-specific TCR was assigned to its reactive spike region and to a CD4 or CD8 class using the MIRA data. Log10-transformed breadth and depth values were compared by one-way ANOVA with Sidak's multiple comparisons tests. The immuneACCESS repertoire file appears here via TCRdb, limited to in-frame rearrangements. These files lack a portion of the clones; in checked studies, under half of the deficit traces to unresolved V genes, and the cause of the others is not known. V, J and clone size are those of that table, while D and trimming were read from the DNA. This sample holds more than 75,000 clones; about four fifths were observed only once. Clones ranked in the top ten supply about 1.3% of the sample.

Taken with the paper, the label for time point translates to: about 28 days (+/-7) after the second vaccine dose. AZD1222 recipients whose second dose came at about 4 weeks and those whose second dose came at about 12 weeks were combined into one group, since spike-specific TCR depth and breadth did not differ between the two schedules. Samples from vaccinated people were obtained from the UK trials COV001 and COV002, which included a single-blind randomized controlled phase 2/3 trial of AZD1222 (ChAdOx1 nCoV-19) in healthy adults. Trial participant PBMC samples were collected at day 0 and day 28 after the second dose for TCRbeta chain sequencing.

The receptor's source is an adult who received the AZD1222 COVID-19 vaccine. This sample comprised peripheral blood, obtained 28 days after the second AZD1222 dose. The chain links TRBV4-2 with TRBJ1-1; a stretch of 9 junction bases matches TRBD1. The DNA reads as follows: TGTGCCAGCAGCCCCGGGACAGGGAGGGCTGAAGCTTTCTTT. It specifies CASSPGTGRAEAFF.